The 3 T cell receptor beta chains presented below share a single source sample, sequenced in a study of cytomegalovirus exposure and HLA in healthy donors (dated by TCRdb to about 2017). Library preparation employed the immunoSEQ multiplex PCR assay. A mixture of 60 forward primers for TCR Vbeta segments and 13 reverse primers for TCR Jbeta segments was used in the multiplex PCR. The clones in this table, taken by TCRdb from immuneACCESS, are in-frame only. Not every clone is retained; where verified, under half of the shortfall comes from an unresolved V gene, and the cause of the rest is unknown. The sample contains 200,000 or so clones, approximately 78% of them found a single time. The top ten hold around 0.75% of the sample. The sample consisted of PBMCs. These receptors were obtained from a woman in her late teens or twenties in good health and CMV-seronegative.

This chain uses TRBV6-1 with TRBJ1-2, with D uncertain. CDR3 length: 12 residues. Trimming took 5 bases from V and 5 from J, leaving 9 bases between them. Germline CDR1 MNHNS, CDR2 SASEGT. The DNA for the CDR3 is TGTGCCAGCAGTCCGGTCGGTTATGGCTACACCTTC. Amino acids: CASSPVGYGYTF.

The sample holds a few counts of this clone. The CDR3 DNA reads as TGTGCCAGCAGCCAAGATTCGAGAGAGCAGTTCTTC. Protein sequence: CASSQDSREQFF. The rearrangement links TRBV14 to TRBJ2-1, with D uncertain. V lost 0 bases and J lost 10, with 7 bases in between. In germline, CDR1 is SGHDN, CDR2 FVKESK. This CDR3 is built from 12 residues.

The count of this clone is one. The chain carries TRBV19 and TRBJ2-4; perhaps TRBD1 as D (5 bases). There are 13 residues in the CDR3. V gave up 5 bases and J gave up 7 bases, with 12 bases separating them. Germline V gives CDR1 LNHDA, CDR2 SQIVND (reference sequence). In DNA form, the CDR3 reads TGTGCCAGTAGTTTGGTCGCAGGGAACATTCAGTACTTC. It codes for CASSLVAGNIQYF.